The 13 T cell receptor beta chains below all came from one sample that was sequenced in a study of T cells in Graves' hyperthyroidism and ophthalmopathy. The source material, RNA transcripts, was used to amplify TCR beta CDR3 regions. In the first-round RT-PCR of the TCR CDR3, the HTBI primer set was used. TCRdb reprocessed the multiplex PCR reads via MiXCR and lists one record per CDR3 protein. The sample carries 210,000 or so distinct CDR3 sequences, about 15% recorded once. Sequencing input: blood. All receptors come from a man aged 45-60 years with Graves' hyperthyroidism.

This clonotype has only a few counts. The chain carries TRBV24-1 and TRBJ2-1; 8 bases agree with TRBD2. V dropped 6 bases and J dropped 0; count of bases not matched to a gene: 12. Germline CDR1 is KGHDR and CDR2 is SFDVKD. The CDR3 contains 18 residues. The CDR3 DNA reads as TGTGCCACCAGTAATTCGATTAGCGGGGTGAGCTCCTACAATGAGCAGTTCTTC. Translating gives CATSNSISGVSSYNEQFF.

Many counts were recorded for this clonotype. V is TRBV10-3 and J is TRBJ2-5; 12 bases agree with TRBD2. CDR3 size: 16 residues. Germline lookup yields CDR1 ENHRY and CDR2 SYGVKD. The V gene end was trimmed by 3 bases and the J gene end by 2 bases; junction bases not matched to a gene: 4. The CDR3 DNA sequence: TGTGCCATCAGTGACCCCCTAGCGGGAGGGCAAGAGACCCAGTACTTC. Its translation: CAISDPLAGGQETQYF.

J is TRBJ2-3 and V is TRBV12-3 or TRBV12-4, with TRBD2 matching 7 bases. This CDR3 has 14 amino acids. V was clipped by 5 bases and J by 4 bases; unmatched bases: 6. The CDR3 loop is CASSGRAGADTQYF. DNA of the CDR3: TGTGCCAGCAGTGGGAGGGCCGGGGCAGATACGCAGTATTTT.

In its sample, this clonotype was seen many times. CDR3 nucleotides: TGTGCCAGCAGTTACGGGACGGACCTATTAAACACCGGGGAGCTGTTTTTT. Its translation is CASSYGTDLLNTGELFF. V and J are TRBV6-6 and TRBJ2-2; D tentatively reads TRBD1 or TRBD2 (5 bases each). Trimming removed 2 bases at V and 2 bases at J, with 15 bases between. The CDR3 length is 17 residues. Germline CDR1 and CDR2: MNHNY and SVGAGI (reference sequence).

The rearrangement links TRBV5-6 to TRBJ2-6; D possibly uses TRBD1 or TRBD2 (5 bases each). The ends were cut back, 4 bases at V and 4 bases at J, with 12 bases in the middle. This CDR3 has 15 residues. The germline gives CDR1 SGHDT, CDR2 YYEEEE. CDR3 in amino acids: CASSPSGRGANVLTF. The CDR3 bases are TGTGCCAGCAGCCCCTCGGGGCGAGGGGCCAACGTCCTGACTTTC.

There are many counts of this clonotype. The chain joins TRBV11-3 to TRBJ1-1, with D uncertain. The CDR3 runs to 13 residues. Germline loops: CDR1 SGHNT, CDR2 YENEEA. Trimming pared 3 bases from V and 4 bases from J, leaving 9 bases between. The CDR3 is CASSFDDSTEAFF. The CDR3 DNA reads TGTGCCAGCAGCTTTGATGATAGCACTGAAGCTTTCTTT.

V gene TRBV5-4 combines with J gene TRBJ2-7, with a possible D match to TRBD2 (6 bases). V dropped 4 bases and J dropped 0 bases, with 14 bases sitting between them. The CDR3 has 15 amino acids. The germline gives CDR1 SGHNT, CDR2 YYREEE (reference sequence). CDR3 coding DNA: TGTGCCAGCAGCCCTAGCGCTTTCAGCTCCTACGAGCAGTACTTC. Protein: CASSPSAFSSYEQYF.

This clonotype was picked up many times. The chain joins TRBV11-2 to TRBJ2-1; no definite D call. This CDR3 contains 14 residues. Germline CDR1 is SGHAT and CDR2 is FQNNGV. V lost 3 bases to trimming and J lost 6 bases, with 12 bases between them. This CDR3 is CASSFSGASNEQFF. The CDR3 nucleotides are TGTGCCAGCAGCTTCTCCGGCGCCAGCAATGAGCAGTTCTTC.

This clonotype was seen ten or more times. The V and J genes are TRBV28 and TRBJ1-5; D uncertain. This CDR3 has 14 amino acids. The germline V gene has CDR1 MDHEN and CDR2 SYDVKM. With 6 bases removed from V and 1 base from J, the gap between germline ends came to 10 bases. As DNA, the CDR3 is TGTGCCAGCAGGCGTCAATCCAGCAATCAGCCCCAGCATTTT. Translating it yields CASRRQSSNQPQHF.

Turning to this clonotype: A much larger clone lies one base from this, so it may be a read error. The chain has TRBV7-9 and TRBJ2-5; either TRBD1 or TRBD2 may supply D (5 bases each). Looked up from germline, CDR1 is SEHNR and CDR2 is FQNEAQ (reference sequence). The CDR3 has 14 residues. V lost 6 bases to trimming and J lost 1 base, with 12 bases between them. The CDR3 loop is CASSFRDPQETQYF. In DNA, the CDR3 is TGTGCCAGCAGTTTCCGGGACCCCCAAGAGACCCAGTACTTC.

This clonotype was recorded at least ten times. The chain combines TRBV15 with TRBJ2-7; D gene unclear. In germline, CDR1 is LNHNV, CDR2 YYDKDF (reference sequence). The V and J ends lost 1 base and 6 bases respectively, with 16 bases between them. The CDR3 contains 15 residues. The CDR3 nucleotides are TGTGCCACCAGCAGAGCCGGTGGGTCAATCCCCGAGCAGTACTTC. This translates into CATSRAGGSIPEQYF.

The chain has TRBV11-3 and TRBJ2-1; TRBD2 matches 13 bases. CDR1 and CDR2 (germline): SGHNT, YENEEA. The CDR3 is made up of 15 amino acids. Trimming cost V 6 bases and J 7 bases; bases outside gene matches: 6. This chain's CDR3 is CASRPGLAGINEQFF. The CDR3 bases are TGTGCCAGCAGGCCGGGACTAGCGGGAATAAATGAGCAGTTCTTC.

This clonotype was recorded at least ten times. The chain links TRBV7-9 to TRBJ2-3, with D uncertain. The length of the CDR3 is 11 residues. Germline-derived CDR1 and CDR2 are SEHNR and FQNEAQ (reference sequence). Deletions cut 5 bases from V and 2 bases from J, with 2 bases between. The CDR3 here is CASSPTDTQYF. As DNA, the CDR3 is TGTGCCAGCAGCCCCACAGATACGCAGTATTTT. Filled out from reference TRBV7-9 and TRBJ2-3, the complete variable domain reads DTGVSQNPRHKITKRGQNVTFRCDPISEHNRLYWYRQTLGQGPEFLTYFQNEAQLEKSRLLSDRFSAERPKGSFSTLEIQRTEQGDSAMYLCASSPTDTQYFGPGTRLTVL.